This T cell receptor beta chain was recovered during a study of T cell changes during pregnancy in multiple sclerosis. TCRdb keeps only in-frame clones here, not all; method: immunoSEQ multiplex PCR. The data show around 50,000 clones, 87% seen once. This TCR was sampled from a human donor whose cells served as feeder cells for cultures in a pregnancy study. Sequenced: peripheral blood from another person, used as feeder cells.

CDR3 DNA: TGTGCCAGCAGTGAAGCGCAAGGGGGGTTGGGTGGCTACACCTTC. Amino acid sequence: CASSEAQGGLGGYTF. The chain has TRBV6-1 and TRBJ1-2, with D possibly matching TRBD1 (6 bases). The CDR3 extends over 15 amino acids. V was cut by 0 bases and J by 7 bases, with 15 bases left in between. Per the germline V gene, CDR1 is MNHNS and CDR2 is SASEGT.